Presented here are 20 T cell receptor beta chains from one specimen sequenced in a study of blood T cells in healthy people across ages. A second about 6 to 11 cycle PCR used barcoded and J-beta primers. MiXCR, applied by TCRdb to the 5' RACE reads, yields one record per CDR3 protein. The sample carries 850,000 or so distinct CDR3 sequences, less than 35% recorded once. Sequences were obtained from blood. These receptors originate from a woman older than 75 in good health.

This clonotype came up many times. The CDR3 sequence: CASSPRSGSYNEQFF. As DNA, the CDR3 is TGTGCCAGCAGTCCCCGTAGCGGGAGTTACAATGAGCAGTTCTTC. This chain connects TRBV12-3 or TRBV12-4 to TRBJ2-1; 9 nucleotides agree with TRBD2. The CDR3 is 15 amino acids. V was pared by 5 bases and J by 4 bases, with 6 bases of the junction left unmatched.

This chain connects TRBV30 to TRBJ1-4; D uncertain. Trimming pared 3 bases from V and 5 bases from J, leaving 13 bases between. Germline CDR1 and CDR2: GTSNPN and SVGIG (reference sequence). The length of the CDR3 is 14 residues. Here the CDR3 DNA reads TGTGCCTGGAGAGCGCGGGCCCCAAATGAAAAACTGTTTTTT. It encodes CAWRARAPNEKLFF.

V usage is TRBV6-2 or TRBV6-3 and J usage is TRBJ1-4; 7 bases are a match to TRBD1. CDR3 length equals 15 residues. Germline V gene sequence: CDR1 MNHEY, CDR2 SVGEGT. J was trimmed by 8 bases and V by 4 bases; bases with no gene match: 10. The CDR3 DNA is TGTGCCAGCAGTTCAATGATAGGGGGCCAGGAAAAACTGTTTTTT. Amino acid sequence: CASSSMIGGQEKLFF.

CDR3: CASSLTAGLIETQYF. CDR3 in DNA: TGTGCCAGCAGCTTGACAGCGGGGCTCATTGAGACCCAGTACTTC. The chain uses TRBV7-2 and TRBJ2-5; 7 positions agree with TRBD2. There are 15 residues in the CDR3. Germline CDR1 and CDR2: SGHTA and FQGNSA. V was clipped by 3 bases and J by 5 bases; unmatched bases: 9.

This chain joins TRBV20-1 and TRBJ2-3; no clear D gene. The germline V gene has CDR1 DFQATT and CDR2 SNEGSKA (reference sequence). Trimming stripped 4 bases from V and 2 bases from J, with 13 bases between. The CDR3 contains 14 residues. The CDR3 sequence: CSANQALHTDTQYF. CDR3 bases: TGCAGTGCTAATCAGGCCTTGCACACAGATACGCAGTATTTT.

This clonotype was seen at least ten times. V gene TRBV10-3 combines with J gene TRBJ1-6; 7 bases map to TRBD1. This CDR3 comprises 14 residues. CDR1 and CDR2 (germline): ENHRY, SYGVKD. The ends lost 5 bases at V and 3 bases at J; junction bases unmatched: 1. CDR3 protein: CAISRDSYNSPLHF. The CDR3 nucleotides are TGTGCCATCAGTCGGGACAGCTATAATTCACCCCTCCACTTT.

This clonotype occurred a few times. This may be a read error, as it is one base from a much larger clone. This chain connects TRBV9 to TRBJ2-1; 9 nucleotides match TRBD1. Per germline, CDR1 SGDLS and CDR2 YYNGEE. This CDR3 is built from 14 residues. V lost 3 bases, J lost 7 bases, and 5 bases stayed unmatched. In DNA form, the CDR3 reads TGTGCCAGCAGCGGAGGGACAGGGCGAAATGAGCAGTTCTTC. It encodes CASSGGTGRNEQFF.

This clonotype was picked up many times. The chain links TRBV20-1 to TRBJ2-1; TRBD2 matches 13 bases. V trimming: 5 bases; J trimming: 6 bases; junction bases outside the gene matches: 4. This CDR3 spans 14 amino acids. Germline assignment: CDR1 DFQATT and CDR2 SNEGSKA (reference sequence). CDR3 coding DNA: TGCAGTGCTGGAGGACTAGCGGGGGCCAATGAGCAGTTCTTC. It translates to CSAGGLAGANEQFF.

This clonotype was seen at least ten times. The V gene is TRBV3-1, the J gene TRBJ2-7, with D hard to call. V was cut by 2 bases and J by 0 bases, with 11 bases left in between. The CDR3 consists of 15 residues. The germline V gene has CDR1 LGHDT and CDR2 YNNKEL (reference sequence). For the CDR3, the DNA is TGTGCCAGCAGCCAAAACTACGCAGTCTCCTACGAGCAGTACTTC. Amino acids: CASSQNYAVSYEQYF.

This chain uses TRBV20-1 with TRBJ1-6; 9 bases match TRBD1. V shed 0 bases and J 5 bases; nucleotides not matched to a gene: 5. Looked up from germline, CDR1 is DFQATT and CDR2 is SNEGSKA (reference sequence). CDR3 length equals 16 residues. The CDR3 here is CSARDHRTGDNSPLHF. In nucleotides, the CDR3 is TGCAGTGCTAGAGACCACCGGACAGGGGATAATTCACCCCTCCACTTT.

To note about this clonotype: This sequence may be a read error, since a much larger clone differs from it by one base. J is TRBJ2-3 and V is TRBV7-2; D possibly corresponds to TRBD2 (5 bases). The CDR3 sequence is 14 residues long. Deletions cut 3 bases from V and 6 bases from J, with 13 bases between. Germline CDR1 reads SGHTA; CDR2 reads FQGNSA. CDR3: CASSLRESVDTQYF. In DNA form, the CDR3 reads TGTGCCAGCAGCTTGAGGGAGAGCGTGGATACGCAGTATTTT.

V usage is TRBV28 and J usage is TRBJ2-7, with a possible D match to TRBD2 (6 bases). The CDR3 totals 14 residues. Germline-derived CDR1 and CDR2 are MDHEN and SYDVKM. V lost 7 bases and J lost 4, with 17 bases in between. CDR3 coding DNA: TGTGCCAGCAACAGGCCGGGACGGGGGTACGAGCAGTACTTC. It translates to CASNRPGRGYEQYF. Full variable domain (outside the CDR3, taken from reference TRBV28 and TRBJ2-7): DVKVTQSSRYLVKRTGEKVFLECVQDMDHENMFWYRQDPGLGLRLIYFSYDVKMKEKGDIPEGYSVSREKKERFSLILESASTNQTSMYLCASNRPGRGYEQYFGPGTRLTVT.

V usage is TRBV7-2 and J usage is TRBJ1-1; D gene unclear. Per germline, CDR1 SGHTA and CDR2 FQGNSA. The CDR3 loop spans 13 amino acids. The ends were cut back, 2 bases at V and 6 bases at J, with 10 bases in the middle. CDR3 amino acids: CASSLNFKAEAFF. The CDR3 nucleotides are TGTGCCAGCAGCTTAAATTTCAAAGCTGAAGCTTTCTTT. Combining the CDR3 with reference TRBV7-2 and TRBJ1-1 gives the whole variable domain GAGVSQSPSNKVTEKGKDVELRCDPISGHTALYWYRQSLGQGLEFLIYFQGNSAPDKSGLPSDRFSAERTGGSVSTLTIQRTQQEDSAVYLCASSLNFKAEAFFGQGTRLTVV.

This clonotype was observed a few times. The rearrangement links TRBV20-1 to TRBJ1-6; 7 bases fit TRBD1. Trimming removed 3 bases from V and 5 bases from J; junction bases left unmatched: 10. Germline V lookup: CDR1 DFQATT, CDR2 SNEGSKA (reference sequence). This CDR3 contains 16 residues. CDR3 sequence reads: CSARNRGEVNNSPLHF. The CDR3 DNA is TGCAGTGCTAGGAACAGGGGAGAGGTTAATAATTCACCCCTCCACTTT.

This clonotype was picked up many times. The CDR3 nucleotides are TGCAGTGCTAGCAATGTCGGACAGAATTACGAGCAGTACTTC. Protein sequence: CSASNVGQNYEQYF. V usage is TRBV20-1 and J usage is TRBJ2-7; D might be TRBD1 (6 bases). Germline CDR1 reads DFQATT; CDR2 reads SNEGSKA (reference sequence). The CDR3 sequence is 14 residues long. V lost 3 bases and J lost 4, with 16 bases in between.

This clonotype was observed many times. The chain joins TRBV25-1 to TRBJ1-1; TRBD1 matches at 7 bases. The CDR3 consists of 15 residues. V lost 4 bases and J lost 8; bases outside the gene matches: 13. Germline CDR1 reads MGHDK; CDR2 reads SYGVNS. CDR3 in DNA: TGTGCCAGCAGTGCGAACACCCCGTGGACAGGAGAAGCTTTCTTT. This translates into CASSANTPWTGEAFF.

This clonotype was counted a few times. The chain carries TRBV6-5 and TRBJ1-1; D is undetermined. The V gene's germline CDR1 is MNHEY and CDR2 SVGAGI. Deletions cut 9 bases from V and 1 base from J, with 12 bases between. This CDR3 spans 13 amino acids. CDR3 coding DNA: TGTGCCAGTCGTTGGTTTGGGAACACTGAAGCTTTCTTT. Protein product: CASRWFGNTEAFF.

This clonotype was recorded a few times. The chain employs TRBV6-1 and TRBJ2-3; D is possibly TRBD2 (5 bases). The CDR3 length is 14 residues. Trimming stripped 6 bases from V and 1 base from J, with 11 bases between. CDR1 is MNHNS, CDR2 SASEGT, per germline. The CDR3 loop is CASRVTTGTDTQYF. CDR3 sequence (DNA): TGTGCCAGCAGGGTGACTACTGGCACAGATACGCAGTATTTT.

This clonotype was detected ten times or more. The rearrangement links TRBV29-1 to TRBJ2-1, with 10 bases lining up with TRBD2. The CDR3 has 12 amino acids. Germline CDR1 is SQVTM and CDR2 is ANQGSEA. V lost 4 bases, J lost 8 bases, and 2 bases stayed unmatched. CDR3 region: CSVVLAGDEQFF. CDR3 coding DNA: TGCAGCGTTGTTCTAGCGGGGGATGAGCAGTTCTTC.

This chain joins TRBV7-2 and TRBJ2-2; 8 bases agree with TRBD1. Germline values: CDR1 SGHTA, CDR2 FQGNSA. Germline trimming cut 2 bases from V and 5 bases from J; bases unmatched to any gene: 7. The CDR3 covers 16 residues. CDR3 coding DNA: TGTGCCAGCAGCTTATCGGACAGGGTGAGGACCGGGGAGCTGTTTTTT. It specifies CASSLSDRVRTGELFF.